The 25 T cell receptor beta chains given below trace back to one sample, sequenced in a study of shared clonotypes between healthy human individuals. Produced via immunoSEQ multiplex PCR; TCRdb's table is partial and in-frame only. The table records 100,000 to 120,000 clones, 68% of them present only once. The material sequenced was memory CD8+ T cells sorted from blood. The subset was: CD45RO+ cells pooled with CCR7-negative TemRA cells. Source of these receptors: a woman aged 30 to 39 in good health.

This chain joins TRBV29-1 and TRBJ1-5; no clear D gene. Germline CDR1 reads SQVTM; CDR2 reads ANQGSEA. With 6 bases removed from V and 7 bases from J, the gap between germline ends came to 13 bases. The CDR3 spans 12 residues. CDR3 nucleotides: TGCAGCGTCGGAGAAAAGGGACAGCCCCAGCATTTT. Its protein is CSVGEKGQPQHF.

V and J are TRBV28 and TRBJ1-5; no reliable D call. CDR3 size: 14 residues. Trimming took 1 base from V and 5 from J, leaving 9 bases between them. CDR1 MDHEN and CDR2 SYDVKM come from the germline V gene. This CDR3 reads CASSLFLGDQPQHF. CDR3 DNA sequence: TGTGCCAGCAGTTTATTCCTCGGGGATCAGCCCCAGCATTTT.

This clone came up many times. This chain connects TRBV4-2 to TRBJ2-5; weak D call: TRBD2 (6 bases). Gene TRBJ2-7 matches the end of the DNA better, so the J call may be wrong. Germline CDR1 is LGHNA and CDR2 is YNFKEQ. The CDR3 length is 15 residues. CDR3 loop: CASSSRLEGSYEQYF. Written as DNA, the CDR3 is TGTGCCAGCAGCTCCAGACTAGAAGGCTCCTACGAGCAGTACTTC.

The CDR3 sequence: CASSNGGASYEQYF. CDR3 nucleotide sequence: TGTGCCAGCAGTAACGGAGGGGCTTCCTACGAGCAGTACTTC. The chain has TRBV25-1 and TRBJ2-7; a possible D gene is TRBD2 (6 bases). V lost 5 bases, J lost 1 base, and 12 bases lay in between. The germline V gene encodes CDR1 MGHDK and CDR2 SYGVNS. There are 14 residues in the CDR3.

This clone has at least ten counts. V is TRBV4-1 and J is TRBJ1-5, with D possibly matching TRBD1 (5 bases). The CDR3 consists of 15 residues. Per germline, CDR1 MGHRA and CDR2 YSYEKL. The germline V and J ends were trimmed by 4 bases and 6 bases, with 16 bases remaining between them. The CDR3 DNA reads as TGCGCCAGCAGCCCCGGGTGGGGGGTCAGTCAGCCCCAGCATTTT. Protein sequence: CASSPGWGVSQPQHF.

This chain joins TRBV23-1 and TRBJ2-7; D is unclear. TRBV23-1 falls under the ORF class, with uncertain function. With 0 bases removed from V and 0 bases from J, the gap between germline ends came to 6 bases. This CDR3 contains 14 residues. The DNA of the CDR3 is TGCGCCAGCAGTCAATCAGCCCTCTCCTACGAGCAGTACTTC. It yields the protein CASSQSALSYEQYF.

This clone was counted at least ten times. J is TRBJ1-1 and V is TRBV14; tentative D call: TRBD1 (6 bases). This CDR3 contains 18 residues. Looked up from germline, CDR1 is SGHDN and CDR2 is FVKESK. V gave up 5 bases and J gave up 4 bases, with 26 bases separating them. The CDR3 nucleotides are TGTGCCAGCAGCTCCACAGGGACGATGGGTGATTCGGGCACTGAAGCTTTCTTT. Translated: CASSSTGTMGDSGTEAFF.

At least ten counts were recorded for this clone. This chain links TRBV29-1 with TRBJ2-7, with TRBD2 matching over 10 bases. Germline loops: CDR1 SQVTM, CDR2 ANQGSEA. The CDR3 extends over 13 amino acids. V shed 6 bases, J shed 2 bases, and the junction held 4 bases outside the gene matches. The CDR3 here is CSVGLAEPYEQYF. The CDR3 DNA sequence: TGCAGCGTAGGACTAGCGGAACCCTACGAGCAGTACTTC.

The chain combines TRBV5-6 with TRBJ1-5; no reliable D call. CDR3 length: 15 residues. CDR1 and CDR2 (germline): SGHDT, YYEEEE. V was trimmed by 0 bases and J by 5 bases, leaving 12 bases between them. CDR3 residues: CASSLGVINDQPQHF. CDR3 sequence (DNA): TGTGCCAGCAGCTTGGGGGTCATCAATGATCAGCCCCAGCATTTT.

The chain uses TRBV7-2 and TRBJ2-3, with 8 nucleotides matching TRBD1. Germline CDR1 SGHTA, CDR2 FQGNSA. The junction had 8 bases not matched to a gene; V was cut back by 5 bases and J by 4 bases. This CDR3 contains 15 residues. The CDR3 nucleotides are TGTGCCAGCAGCCACAGGGGGTCTCTGGCAGATACGCAGTATTTT. Protein: CASSHRGSLADTQYF.

The CDR3 spells CASSSFLAGFIKNAYEQYF. The DNA of the CDR3 is TGTGCCAGCAGCTCGTTTCTAGCGGGGTTCATCAAAAACGCCTACGAGCAGTACTTC. The V and J genes are TRBV7-8 and TRBJ2-7; 9 positions agree with TRBD2. Trimming cost V 4 bases and J 2 bases; bases outside gene matches: 18. The CDR3 loop spans 19 amino acids. Germline CDR1 and CDR2: SGHVS and FQNEAQ.

The chain joins TRBV4-2 to TRBJ2-1; possible D gene TRBD2, 6 bases. Trimming left V 6 bases short and J 6 bases short, with 24 bases between. The CDR3 extends over 17 amino acids. Germline CDR1 is LGHNA and CDR2 is YNFKEQ. Written as DNA, the CDR3 is TGTGCCAGCAGTAAAGGAGGGACCACCCTGCTATTCAATGAGCAGTTCTTC. It is translated as CASSKGGTTLLFNEQFF.

V gene TRBV15 combines with J gene TRBJ2-5; D may be TRBD2 (6 bases). Germline-derived CDR1 and CDR2 are LNHNV and YYDKDF (reference sequence). The V end lost 0 bases, the J end lost 4 bases, and 12 bases lay between the germline ends. There are 15 residues in the CDR3. The CDR3 protein is CATSRDTGAAETQYF. The CDR3 nucleotides read TGTGCCACCAGCAGAGATACGGGAGCCGCAGAGACCCAGTACTTC.

The chain employs TRBV20-1 and TRBJ1-1; no reliable D call. The CDR3 extends over 11 amino acids. The V gene lost 6 bases and the J gene lost 6 bases, with 11 bases spanning the gap. Germline CDR1 reads DFQATT; CDR2 reads SNEGSKA (reference sequence). Here the CDR3 reads CSANPWPEAFF. The DNA of the CDR3 is TGCAGTGCCAATCCTTGGCCTGAAGCTTTCTTT.

The sample holds a few counts of this clone. This chain links TRBV5-8 with TRBJ2-6; 9 bases map to TRBD1. The V gene end was trimmed by 2 bases and the J gene end by 0 bases; junction bases not matched to a gene: 6. Germline V gives CDR1 SGHTS, CDR2 YDEGEE. The CDR3 is made up of 18 amino acids. The CDR3, as DNA: TGTGCCAGCAGCTTTTGGACAGGGGCGTACTCTGGGGCCAACGTCCTGACTTTC. It translates to CASSFWTGAYSGANVLTF.

V and J are TRBV28 and TRBJ2-7; D not certain. Germline assignment: CDR1 MDHEN and CDR2 SYDVKM. V dropped 5 bases and J dropped 3 bases, with 8 bases sitting between them. This CDR3 comprises 12 residues. CDR3 coding DNA: TGTGCCAGCAGTCTTAGGGACTACGAGCAGTACTTC. This translates into CASSLRDYEQYF. Filled out from reference TRBV28 and TRBJ2-7, the complete variable domain reads DVKVTQSSRYLVKRTGEKVFLECVQDMDHENMFWYRQDPGLGLRLIYFSYDVKMKEKGDIPEGYSVSREKKERFSLILESASTNQTSMYLCASSLRDYEQYFGPGTRLTVT.

The chain has TRBV5-2 and TRBJ2-6. TRBV5-2 has pseudogene status. CDR3 size: 17 residues. The DNA of the CDR3 is TGTGCCAGCAATATACCGAGTACACAAAGTCGGGCCAACGTCCTGACTTTC. This encodes CASNIPSTQSRANVLTF.

This rearrangement joins TRBV18 to TRBJ1-4; tentative D call: TRBD1 (5 bases). CDR1 KGHSH and CDR2 LQKENI come from the germline V gene. Trimming pared 7 bases from V and 6 bases from J, leaving 9 bases between. CDR3 length: 12 amino acids. The CDR3 DNA follows: TGTGCCAGCTGGGGGAGCGATGAAAAACTGTTTTTT. Its translation is CASWGSDEKLFF. The whole variable domain, filled in from reference TRBV18 and TRBJ1-4, reads NAGVMQNPRHLVRRRGQEARLRCSPMKGHSHVYWYRQLPEEGLKFMVYLQKENIIDESGMPKERFSAEFPKEGPSILRIQQVVRGDSAAYFCASWGSDEKLFFGSGTQLSVL.

This chain connects TRBV2 to TRBJ1-3; tentative D call: TRBD1 (5 bases). Trimming left V 4 bases short and J 4 bases short, with 17 bases between. The germline V gene has CDR1 SNHLY and CDR2 FYNNEI. The CDR3 has 16 residues. CDR3 DNA: TGTGCCAGCAGTGGCCGGGGGGAACGCAGAGGAAACACCATATATTTT. It translates to CASSGRGERRGNTIYF.

V and J are TRBV7-9 and TRBJ2-3; the D is unclear. This CDR3 spans 15 amino acids. The V end lost 3 bases, the J end lost 2 bases, and 12 bases lay between the germline ends. CDR1 is SEHNR, CDR2 FQNEAQ, per germline (reference sequence). CDR3 amino acids: CASSFRGELTDTQYF. CDR3 sequence (DNA): TGTGCCAGCAGCTTCCGTGGCGAACTCACAGATACGCAGTATTTT.

J is TRBJ2-5 and V is TRBV5-1; 12 bases are a match to TRBD2. CDR1 and CDR2 (germline): SGHRS, YFSETQ. Germline trimming cut 1 base from V and 2 bases from J; bases unmatched to any gene: 3. This CDR3 has 16 residues. This chain's CDR3 is CASSLRTSGTQETQYF. CDR3 nucleotide sequence: TGCGCCAGCAGCTTGAGGACTAGCGGGACTCAAGAGACCCAGTACTTC.

Only a few counts were recorded for this clone. The chain joins TRBV5-1 to TRBJ1-1; TRBD1 matches 7 bases. The germline CDR1 and CDR2 sequences are SGHRS and YFSETQ. The CDR3 contains 12 residues. V lost 8 bases and J lost 2; bases outside the gene matches: 3. The CDR3 bases are TGCGCCAGTCAGGGGGATAACACTGAAGCTTTCTTT. Encoded protein: CASQGDNTEAFF.

This chain uses TRBV5-1 with TRBJ1-4; no clear D. V lost 5 bases to trimming and J lost 7 bases, with 12 bases between them. Germline V gene data show CDR1 as SGHRS and CDR2 as YFSETQ. The CDR3 covers 13 residues. DNA for the CDR3: TGCGCCAGCAGACGGCTCCAAGGTGAAAAACTGTTTTTT. Translating it yields CASRRLQGEKLFF.

The V call is TRBV7-6, the J call TRBJ2-7; unclear D gene. This CDR3 comprises 15 residues. Germline values: CDR1 SGHVS, CDR2 FNYEAQ. V was cut by 1 base and J by 0 bases, with 10 bases left in between. The CDR3 is CASSLGSSSSYEQYF. The CDR3 bases are TGTGCCAGCAGCTTAGGTAGCAGTAGCTCCTACGAGCAGTACTTC.

CDR3 DNA: TGTGCCAGCAGGACGGGACACAACCAAGAGACCCAGTACTTC. Amino acids: CASRTGHNQETQYF. The chain employs TRBV28 and TRBJ2-5; D is perhaps TRBD1 (6 bases). The CDR3 totals 14 residues. V was clipped by 6 bases and J by 0 bases, with 11 bases between them. Germline V gene sequence: CDR1 MDHEN, CDR2 SYDVKM.